One TCR beta chain is described in this entry. The antigen it binds to is not known. No qualities accompany the bases; no much larger clone lies one base away. Reading the germline V gene gives CDR1 SNHLY and CDR2 FYNNEI. The germline ends are 9 bases apart after V is trimmed by 3 bases and J by 1 base. The CDR3 has 14 amino acids, counting the end cysteine and phenylalanine. Only CDR3 DNA remains: 42 bases, in frame from the first base. The CDR3 regions of human TCRbeta chains were subjected to immunosequencing. The authors' analysis ran thus. TCRs in the repertoires were matched against a reference library of SARS-CoV-2-specific TCRs that had been generated with the MIRA antigen-specificity platform. Breadth was defined as the fraction of unique TCRs that were SARS-CoV-2-associated. Depth was defined as the fraction of total T cells that were SARS-CoV-2-associated. Using the MIRA data, each spike-specific TCR was assigned both to the spike region to which the TCR was reactive and to a CD4 or CD8 class. Log10-transformed breadth and depth values were compared by one-way ANOVA with Sidak's multiple comparisons tests. TCRdb holds this immuneACCESS table with in-frame rearrangements only. Some clones are missing; in checked studies, unresolved V genes explain under half, and the rest has no known cause. V, J and clone size are taken as reported in that table, and D and trimming were inferred from the DNA itself. Across this sample there are around 190,000 clones, with 88% seen only once. Less than 0.55% of the sample belongs to the ten largest clones.

This entry belongs to a study of T cell responses to AZD1222 COVID-19 vaccine (dated by TCRdb to about 2021). With respect to the entire study: AZD1222 recipients given second doses at about 4 weeks or at about 12 weeks were pooled, since spike-specific TCR depth and breadth were not found to differ between the two schedules. A total of 240 or so trial participants underwent TCR sequencing, of whom roughly 210 had received two doses of AZD1222 and 26 had received two doses of the MenACWY control vaccine. Trial participants were enrolled by age into 18-55, 56-69 and 70-plus year subgroups, with roughly 160, 29 and 62 TCR-sequenced participants respectively.

Results and caveats for the whole study, not just this receptor: Reportedly, almost half of the unique spike-specific TCRs recognized epitopes lying outside the regions that are mutated in the B.1.351 and B.1.1.7 variants. Conclusions about previously exposed vaccinees are limited, since just a handful of AZD1222 recipients were seropositive for SARS-CoV-2 at baseline. Spike-specific TCR breadth and depth rose significantly after two AZD1222 doses compared with day 0 and with MenACWY recipients. Because no samples from the day 14 peak response were available, repertoires could be characterized only after the peak T cell response. The 56-69-year group was small, and its depth increase did not reach significance, likely because of low power. Most participants were white British and females outnumbered males, and the authors suggested that clonal diversity may have been underestimated. Vaccine-associated CD4 TCRs spanned the whole spike protein, with dominant responses in regions 160-218 and 743-854.

Read against the paper, the sample's time point label means: baseline before first vaccination. Samples from vaccinated people were obtained from the UK trials COV001 and COV002, which included a single-blind randomized controlled phase 2/3 trial of AZD1222 (ChAdOx1 nCoV-19) in healthy adults. For TCRbeta chain sequencing, PBMC samples were collected from trial participants at day 0 and at day 28 after the second dose. The sequence joins TRBV2 to TRBJ1-1; the D gene is not confidently resolved. The sequences come from peripheral blood, collected on day 0 of AZD1222 vaccination. The source of this sequence is an adult in good health. The nucleotide sequence reads TGTGCCAGCAGTGAGCGACACCAGAACACTGAAGCTTTCTTT. Its protein reads: CASSERHQNTEAFF.